This T cell receptor (beta chain) is drawn from a study of T cell responses to AZD1222 COVID-19 vaccine. Overall study findings and caveats: Repertoires were sampled only after the peak T cell response. The number of AZD1222 recipients seropositive at baseline was only five to seven. In the spike-specific TCR repertoire, nearly half reportedly target unmutated variant regions. Spike-specific TCR breadth rose after two AZD1222 doses, and depth rose as well.

The data were produced by immunoSEQ multiplex PCR, yet TCRdb's version contains in-frame clones alone and is incomplete. The table records over 150,000 clones, roughly 92% of them present only once. Germline V gene sequence: CDR1 MNHEY, CDR2 SVGAGI. V dropped 6 bases and J dropped 1 base, with 12 bases sitting between them. The CDR3 is 14 amino acids. Notes on this clone: No antigen is known for it.

V and J are TRBV6-5 and TRBJ1-1, with D possibly matching TRBD1 (6 bases). The sequences come from peripheral blood, collected 28 days after the second AZD1222 dose. The receptor comes from an adult who received the AZD1222 COVID-19 vaccine. This chain's CDR3 is CASRIQGRNTEAFF. The CDR3 DNA sequence: TGTGCCAGCAGAATCCAGGGGAGGAACACTGAAGCTTTCTTT.